The TCR beta chain under discussion was sequenced for a study of cytomegalovirus exposure and HLA in healthy donors. Turning to this clone: What it binds is not known.

Germline CDR1 reads SGHDT; CDR2 reads YYEEEE. Trimming stripped 2 bases from V and 4 bases from J, with 10 bases between. The CDR3 runs 14 residues. Primers: 60 Vbeta forward and 13 Jbeta reverse. Assay used: immunoSEQ multiplex PCR; TCRdb lists only in-frame clones, some missing. The sample includes 150,000 to 200,000 clones, approximately 81% seen only once; the top ten take more than 2%. General study findings and limits: Upon later analysis, HLA-associated TCR beta chains proved more clonally expanded than other, equally common chains.

This TCR was sampled from a man between 18 and 35 years old in good health and CMV-seropositive. The sequencing sample was made of PBMCs. V usage is TRBV5-6 and J usage is TRBJ1-5, with a weak D call TRBD1 (5 bases). The CDR3 spells CASSFGRGNQPQHF. CDR3 coding DNA: TGTGCCAGCAGCTTCGGGAGGGGTAATCAGCCCCAGCATTTT.